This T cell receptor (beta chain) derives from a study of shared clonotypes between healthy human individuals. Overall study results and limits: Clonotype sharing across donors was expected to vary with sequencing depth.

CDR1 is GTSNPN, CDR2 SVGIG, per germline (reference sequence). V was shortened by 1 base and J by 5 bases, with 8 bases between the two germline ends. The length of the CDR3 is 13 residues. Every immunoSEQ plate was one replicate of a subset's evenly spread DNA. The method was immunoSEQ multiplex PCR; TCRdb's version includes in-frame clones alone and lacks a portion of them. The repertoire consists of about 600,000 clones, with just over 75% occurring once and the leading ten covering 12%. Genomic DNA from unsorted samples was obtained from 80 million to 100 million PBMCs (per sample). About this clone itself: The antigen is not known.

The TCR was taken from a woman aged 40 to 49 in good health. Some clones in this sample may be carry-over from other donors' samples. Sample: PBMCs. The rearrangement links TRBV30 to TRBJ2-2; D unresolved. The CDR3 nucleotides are TGTGCCTGGAGTGCGGGCTGGACCGGGGAGCTGTTTTTT. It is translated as CAWSAGWTGELFF.